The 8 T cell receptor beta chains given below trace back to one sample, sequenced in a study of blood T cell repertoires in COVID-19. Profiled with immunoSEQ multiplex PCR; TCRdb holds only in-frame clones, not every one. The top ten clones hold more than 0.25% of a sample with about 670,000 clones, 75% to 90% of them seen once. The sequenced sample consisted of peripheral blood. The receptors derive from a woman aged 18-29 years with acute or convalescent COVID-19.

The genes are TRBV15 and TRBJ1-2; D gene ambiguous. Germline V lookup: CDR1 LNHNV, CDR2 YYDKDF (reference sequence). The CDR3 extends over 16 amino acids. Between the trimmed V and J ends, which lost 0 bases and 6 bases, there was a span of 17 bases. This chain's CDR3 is CATSRDLGIGRDGYTF. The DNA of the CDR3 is TGTGCCACCAGCAGAGATTTGGGTATAGGGAGAGATGGCTACACCTTC. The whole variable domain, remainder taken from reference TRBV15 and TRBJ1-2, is DAMVIQNPRYQVTQFGKPVTLSCSQTLNHNVMYWYQQKSSQAPKLLFHYYDKDFNNEADTPDNFQSRRPNTSFCFLDIRSPGLGDTAMYLCATSRDLGIGRDGYTFGSGTRLTVV.

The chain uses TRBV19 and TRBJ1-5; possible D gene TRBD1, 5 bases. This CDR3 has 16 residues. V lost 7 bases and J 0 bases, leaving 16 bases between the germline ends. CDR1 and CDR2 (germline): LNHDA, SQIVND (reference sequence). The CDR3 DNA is TGTGCCAGTAATGGGGGGGAGGCGCTTAGCAATCAGCCCCAGCATTTT. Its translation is CASNGGEALSNQPQHF.

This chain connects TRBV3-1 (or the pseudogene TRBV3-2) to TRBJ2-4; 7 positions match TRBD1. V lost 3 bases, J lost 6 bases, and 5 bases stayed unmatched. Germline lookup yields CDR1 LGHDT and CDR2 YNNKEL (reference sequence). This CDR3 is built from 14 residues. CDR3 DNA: TGTGCCAGCAGCCATCTGGACAGGCGAAACATTCAGTACTTC. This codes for CASSHLDRRNIQYF.

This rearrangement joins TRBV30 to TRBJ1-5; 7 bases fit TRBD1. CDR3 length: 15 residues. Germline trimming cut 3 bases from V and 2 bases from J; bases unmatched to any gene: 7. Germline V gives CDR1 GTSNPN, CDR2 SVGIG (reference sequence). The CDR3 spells CAWSPGQEGNQPQHF. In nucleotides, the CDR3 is TGTGCCTGGAGCCCAGGACAGGAAGGCAATCAGCCCCAGCATTTT.

The CDR3 reads CASSGTGGKQPQHF. Here the CDR3 DNA reads TGTGCCAGCAGTGGGACAGGGGGTAAACAGCCCCAGCATTTT. The rearrangement uses TRBV2 and TRBJ1-5; TRBD1 matches at 10 bases. CDR1 SNHLY and CDR2 FYNNEI come from the germline V gene. The trim removed 4 bases at V and 7 bases at J, leaving 4 bases unmatched. CDR3 size: 14 residues.

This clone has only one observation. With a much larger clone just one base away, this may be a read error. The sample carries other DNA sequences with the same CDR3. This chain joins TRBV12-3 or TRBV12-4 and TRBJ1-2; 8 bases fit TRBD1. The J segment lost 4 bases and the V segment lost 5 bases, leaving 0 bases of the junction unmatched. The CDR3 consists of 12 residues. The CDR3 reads CASSGQGYGYTF. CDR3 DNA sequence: TGTGCCAGCAGTGGACAGGGCTATGGCTACACCTTC.

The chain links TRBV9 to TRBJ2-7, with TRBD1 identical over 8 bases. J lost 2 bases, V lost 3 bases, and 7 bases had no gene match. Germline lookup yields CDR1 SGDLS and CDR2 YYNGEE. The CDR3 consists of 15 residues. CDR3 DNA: TGTGCCAGCAGCGCCCGGGACAGGTCCACCTACGAGCAGTACTTC. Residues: CASSARDRSTYEQYF.

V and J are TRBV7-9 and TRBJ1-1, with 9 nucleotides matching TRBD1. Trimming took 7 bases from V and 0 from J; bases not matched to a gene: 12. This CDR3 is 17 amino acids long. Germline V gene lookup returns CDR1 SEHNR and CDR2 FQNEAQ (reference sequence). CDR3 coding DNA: TGTGCCAGCACGCTACCGGGACAGGGACCCATGAACACTGAAGCTTTCTTT. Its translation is CASTLPGQGPMNTEAFF.